The 26 T cell receptor beta chains in this list originate from one sample, sequenced in a study of blood T cell repertoires in COVID-19. Clones were sequenced by immunoSEQ multiplex PCR, and TCRdb holds only the in-frame ones, with some missing. The profile shows about 24,000 clones, 86% of them singletons. Sequencing input: peripheral blood. These receptors were obtained from a man over 45 with active COVID-19.

By sample fraction, this clone is medium-sized. The rearrangement links TRBV6-1 to TRBJ2-7; the match to TRBD2 covers 7 bases. The ends lost 3 bases at V and 3 bases at J; junction bases unmatched: 5. This CDR3 has 14 residues. In germline, CDR1 is MNHNS, CDR2 SASEGT. The CDR3 nucleotides are TGTGCCAGCAGTGAGTGGCTAGCGGACTACGAGCAGTACTTC. Translating it yields CASSEWLADYEQYF.

V usage is TRBV3-1 (or the pseudogene TRBV3-2) and J usage is TRBJ2-5; 7 nucleotides agree with TRBD1. The CDR3 covers 14 residues. Germline trimming cut 4 bases from V and 3 bases from J; bases unmatched to any gene: 5. Germline CDR1 is LGHDT and CDR2 is YNNKEL (reference sequence). CDR3 loop: CASSRQGNKETQYF. In DNA form, the CDR3 reads TGTGCCAGCAGCCGACAGGGAAACAAAGAGACCCAGTACTTC.

This rearrangement joins TRBV27 to TRBJ1-2, with TRBD1 as a possible D gene (6 bases). V lost 5 bases and J lost 5, with 18 bases in between. Looked up from germline, CDR1 is MNHEY and CDR2 is SMNVEV (reference sequence). This CDR3 region has 15 residues. CDR3 sequence reads: CASSQNREVGYGYTF. The CDR3 DNA reads as TGTGCCAGCAGTCAAAACAGGGAAGTGGGATATGGCTACACCTTC.

The genes are TRBV11-3 and TRBJ2-5; possible D gene TRBD1, 6 bases. Germline V CDR1 and CDR2: SGHNT, YENEEA. There are 12 residues in the CDR3. With 4 bases removed from V and 6 bases from J, the gap between germline ends came to 9 bases. The CDR3 here is CASSSDSQTQYF. The CDR3 DNA follows: TGTGCCAGCAGCTCGGACAGCCAGACCCAGTACTTC.

V and J are TRBV5-6 and TRBJ2-6, with TRBD2 matching 12 bases. The CDR3 extends over 18 amino acids. Looked up from germline, CDR1 is SGHDT and CDR2 is YYEEEE. V dropped 4 bases and J dropped 4; count of bases not matched to a gene: 9. The CDR3 region has the DNA TGTGCCAGCAGCCCCCGCCTAGCGGGAGGGTGGGGGGCCAACGTCCTGACTTTC. Amino acids: CASSPRLAGGWGANVLTF. Full variable domain (rest looked up from reference TRBV5-6 and TRBJ2-6): DAGVTQSPTHLIKTRGQQVTLRCSPKSGHDTVSWYQQALGQGPQFIFQYYEEEERQRGNFPDRFSGHQFPNYSSELNVNALLLGDSALYLCASSPRLAGGWGANVLTFGAGSRLTVL.

This clone has only a few counts. This chain connects TRBV28 to TRBJ1-1; 8 bases align to TRBD1. The CDR3 totals 14 residues. V dropped 5 bases and J dropped 5; count of bases not matched to a gene: 7. Per the germline V gene, CDR1 is MDHEN and CDR2 is SYDVKM. This CDR3 reads CASSPGGAGTEAFF. Written as DNA, the CDR3 is TGTGCCAGCAGTCCAGGGGGCGCGGGGACTGAAGCTTTCTTT.

This chain uses TRBV18 with TRBJ2-7; 7 bases map to TRBD1. Unmatched junction bases numbered 8, after V lost 8 bases and J lost 4 bases. Germline CDR1 KGHSH, CDR2 LQKENI. CDR3 length: 13 residues. The CDR3 region is CASRDSALYEQYF. The CDR3 coding sequence is TGTGCCAGCCGGGACAGCGCCTTGTACGAGCAGTACTTC.

The genes are TRBV2 and TRBJ2-7; the match to TRBD1 covers 7 bases. The CDR3 contains 12 residues. With 5 bases clipped from V and 3 bases from J, the junction kept 1 base outside the gene matches. Germline V gene data show CDR1 as SNHLY and CDR2 as FYNNEI. The CDR3 region is CASSRDSYEQYF. The CDR3, as DNA: TGTGCCAGCAGTCGGGACAGCTACGAGCAGTACTTC. Using reference TRBV2 and TRBJ2-7 for the parts outside the CDR3, the full variable domain is EPEVTQTPSHQVTQMGQEVILRCVPISNHLYFYWYRQILGQKVEFLVSFYNNEISEKSEIFDDQFSVERPDGSNFTLKIRSTKLEDSAMYFCASSRDSYEQYFGPGTRLTVT.

The gene calls are TRBV18 and TRBJ2-1; 8 bases fit TRBD2. V lost 0 bases, J lost 10 bases, and 5 bases stayed unmatched. CDR1 is KGHSH, CDR2 LQKENI, per germline. This CDR3 region has 14 residues. The CDR3 loop reads CASSPPGLVNEQFF. The CDR3, as DNA: TGTGCCAGCTCACCACCGGGACTAGTTAACGAGCAGTTCTTC.

The chain couples TRBV7-9 to TRBJ1-4, with 10 bases matching TRBD1. The germline V gene encodes CDR1 SEHNR and CDR2 FQNEAQ (reference sequence). CDR3 size: 15 residues. V dropped 5 bases and J dropped 8; count of bases not matched to a gene: 8. CDR3 in amino acids: CASSERSGQGEKLFF. The CDR3 coding sequence is TGTGCCAGCAGCGAGAGGTCGGGACAGGGGGAAAAACTGTTTTTT.

The genes are TRBV18 and TRBJ1-6; 7 positions match TRBD1. CDR3 length equals 16 residues. Losses at the gene ends were 2 bases for V and 10 bases for J; bases not matched to a gene: 11. CDR1 is KGHSH, CDR2 LQKENI, per germline. The CDR3 DNA is TGTGCCAGCTCACCAACCCGGACAGGAAGGGGATCACCCCTCCACTTT. It is translated as CASSPTRTGRGSPLHF.

The chain carries TRBV19 and TRBJ2-5, with TRBD2 identical over 7 bases. This CDR3 has 13 amino acids. V shed 7 bases and J 1 base; nucleotides not matched to a gene: 3. Germline CDR1 and CDR2: LNHDA and SQIVND (reference sequence). The chain's CDR3 is CASKPGGQETQYF. CDR3 in DNA: TGTGCCAGTAAACCGGGAGGCCAAGAGACCCAGTACTTC.

The chain links TRBV6-6 to TRBJ1-2; D gene ambiguous. The germline CDR1 and CDR2 sequences are MNHNY and SVGAGI (reference sequence). This CDR3 has 12 amino acids. Trimming pared 0 bases from V and 8 bases from J, leaving 7 bases between. The CDR3 sequence: CASSYSFTGYTF. The DNA of the CDR3 is TGTGCCAGCAGTTACTCGTTTACAGGCTACACCTTC.

V is TRBV5-4 and J is TRBJ2-1, with 10 bases aligning to TRBD2. Per the germline V gene, CDR1 is SGHNT and CDR2 is YYREEE (reference sequence). J lost 5 bases, V lost 7 bases, and 12 bases had no gene match. This CDR3 is built from 16 residues. CDR3 nucleotides: TGTGCCAGCTCAACACCCCAGCGGGAGGGGCACAATGAGCAGTTCTTC. Translating it yields CASSTPQREGHNEQFF.

The chain combines TRBV5-1 with TRBJ1-6; 7 nucleotides match TRBD1. Germline CDR1 is SGHRS and CDR2 is YFSETQ. This CDR3 spans 15 amino acids. Germline trimming cut 4 bases from V and 5 bases from J; bases unmatched to any gene: 6. The CDR3 protein is CASSDRQGDNSPLHF. The DNA for the CDR3 is TGCGCCAGCAGCGACAGACAGGGAGATAATTCACCCCTCCACTTT.

V is TRBV6-2 or TRBV6-3 and J is TRBJ2-1; 10 bases match TRBD2. The CDR3 spans 17 residues. Trimming removed 5 bases from V and 7 bases from J; junction bases left unmatched: 14. Germline values: CDR1 MNHEY, CDR2 SVGEGT. The CDR3: CASSGGPTSGIMNEQFF. Written as DNA, the CDR3 is TGTGCCAGCAGTGGGGGACCCACTAGCGGGATTATGAATGAGCAGTTCTTC.

The chain has TRBV5-5 and TRBJ1-1; no definite D call. Germline V gives CDR1 SGHKS, CDR2 YYEKEE (reference sequence). The CDR3 runs to 14 residues. Trimming removed 4 bases at V and 3 bases at J, with 13 bases between. CDR3 in DNA: TGTGCCAGCAGCCGAATGGGCGCTGACACTGAAGCTTTCTTT. Translated, it gives CASSRMGADTEAFF.

V usage is TRBV2 and J usage is TRBJ2-2, with 7 nucleotides matching TRBD2. This CDR3 comprises 15 residues. The trim removed 4 bases at V and 0 bases at J, leaving 2 bases unmatched. CDR1 is SNHLY and CDR2 is FYNNEI in the germline V gene. CDR3 residues: CASSASGANTGELFF. The CDR3 DNA sequence: TGTGCCAGCAGTGCTAGCGGAGCGAACACCGGGGAGCTGTTTTTT.

This chain links TRBV3-1 (or the pseudogene TRBV3-2) with TRBJ1-1; D gene ambiguous. Per germline, CDR1 LGHDT and CDR2 YNNKEL (reference sequence). V dropped 4 bases and J dropped 4 bases, with 10 bases sitting between them. The CDR3 loop spans 13 amino acids. The CDR3 coding sequence is TGTGCCAGCAGCCGGACTGGTTCCACTGAAGCTTTCTTT. Its protein is CASSRTGSTEAFF.

This clone has a single count. CDR3 bases: TGTGCCATCAGAACAGGGGGCCCCGACACCGGGGAGCTGTTTTTT. As protein: CAIRTGGPDTGELFF. This sequence joins TRBV10-3 and TRBJ2-2, with 9 bases lining up with TRBD1. The ends lost 6 bases at V and 3 bases at J; junction bases unmatched: 5. CDR1 and CDR2 (germline): ENHRY, SYGVKD. This CDR3 region has 15 residues.

The chain employs TRBV10-3 and TRBJ2-3, with 8 bases fitting TRBD1. Germline CDR1 ENHRY, CDR2 SYGVKD. This CDR3 has 15 amino acids. Trimming cost V 6 bases and J 1 base; bases outside gene matches: 6. The CDR3 coding sequence is TGTGCCATCAGGACAGGGGCGGAGGGCACAGATACGCAGTATTTT. It is translated as CAIRTGAEGTDTQYF.

The rearrangement joins TRBV7-9 to TRBJ2-1, with TRBD1 as a possible D gene (6 bases). Trimming removed 5 bases from V and 6 bases from J, with 17 bases in between. Germline V lookup: CDR1 SEHNR, CDR2 FQNEAQ (reference sequence). The CDR3 runs 15 residues. The CDR3 loop is CASSHRQVFGNEQFF. In DNA form, the CDR3 reads TGTGCCAGCAGCCATAGACAGGTTTTTGGCAATGAGCAGTTCTTC.

This chain links TRBV21-1 with TRBJ1-2; the listed D gene, TRBD1, was not tested against the DNA. TRBV21-1 has pseudogene status. This CDR3 is 15 amino acids long. The CDR3 DNA is TGTGCCAGCAGCAAACACCAGGGCGAAGGCTATGGCTACACCTTC. The encoded protein is CASSKHQGEGYGYTF.

This chain uses TRBV10-3 with TRBJ1-2; unclear D gene. Germline V gene data show CDR1 as ENHRY and CDR2 as SYGVKD. The CDR3 is 13 amino acids. V was clipped by 4 bases and J by 6 bases, with 12 bases between them. CDR3 sequence (DNA): TGTGCCATCAGTGTACGGGAGGGCGATGGCTACACCTTC. This gives the protein CAISVREGDGYTF.

The V call is TRBV13, the J call TRBJ2-7; D perhaps matches TRBD2 (5 bases). Germline V gene lookup returns CDR1 PRHDT and CDR2 FYEKMQ (reference sequence). CDR3 length: 13 residues. Deletions cut 5 bases from V and 6 bases from J, with 14 bases between. In nucleotides, the CDR3 is TGTGCCAGCAGCCAGCTGGGAGTGGGCGAGCAGTACTTC. As protein: CASSQLGVGEQYF.

The rearrangement joins TRBV2 to TRBJ2-5; 10 bases map to TRBD2. The CDR3 runs to 17 residues. Per the germline V gene, CDR1 is SNHLY and CDR2 is FYNNEI. V shed 2 bases and J 5 bases; nucleotides not matched to a gene: 11. CDR3 sequence (DNA): TGTGCCAGCAGTGAACTAGAACTAGCGGGGTTGGGCGAGACCCAGTACTTC. Translated, it gives CASSELELAGLGETQYF.